This is a list of T cell receptor beta chains from one sample in a study of cytomegalovirus exposure and HLA in healthy donors. Some clones are missing from TCRdb's copy, which holds only in-frame ones; the method was immunoSEQ multiplex PCR. The data hold 240,000 or so clones, with roughly 82% observed a single time. Source material: PBMCs. Receptors were obtained from a woman aged 40 to 50 in good health and CMV-seropositive. Both conserved end residues are part of each CDR3. Each record gives: CDR3 DNA, CDR3 protein, CDR3 length, D gene, J gene, clone size, V gene. D genes are given only for firm matches. Size tells how often a clone was seen (once, few, many) or the class of an expanded clone, and some rows leave it out.

cdr3_nt: TGTGCCAGCAGCTTTAGAGCGGGGGCTTCCTACAATGAGCAGTTCTTC; cdr3_aa: CASSFRAGASYNEQFF; cdr3_length: 16; d_call: TRBD2; j_call: TRBJ2-1; clone_size: -; v_call: TRBV7-2
cdr3_nt: TGCGCCAGCAGCAAAGAGAGTTCTGGAAACACCATATATTTT; cdr3_aa: CASSKESSGNTIYF; cdr3_length: 14; d_call: -; j_call: TRBJ1-3; clone_size: -; v_call: TRBV5-1
cdr3_nt: TGTGCCAGCAGGCCTGCGGGGCGGACTGAAGCTTTCTTT; cdr3_aa: CASRPAGRTEAFF; cdr3_length: 13; d_call: -; j_call: TRBJ1-1; clone_size: -; v_call: TRBV5-6
cdr3_nt: TGTGCCAGCAGCAAAGGGACAGGGGCCTACACCTTC; cdr3_aa: CASSKGTGAYTF; cdr3_length: 12; d_call: TRBD1; j_call: TRBJ1-2; clone_size: -; v_call: TRBV6-5
cdr3_nt: TGTGCCAGCAGCTTCGGGACAGGGGGCTACGAGCAGTACTTC; cdr3_aa: CASSFGTGGYEQYF; cdr3_length: 14; d_call: TRBD1; j_call: TRBJ2-7; clone_size: few; v_call: TRBV5-6
cdr3_nt: TGCGCCAGCAGCCAGGACAGAAACTATGGCTACACCTTC; cdr3_aa: CASSQDRNYGYTF; cdr3_length: 13; d_call: -; j_call: TRBJ1-2; clone_size: few; v_call: TRBV4-3
cdr3_nt: TGTGCTAGTGGTCCGCCGGGACAGATCTACGAGCAGTACTTC; cdr3_aa: CASGPPGQIYEQYF; cdr3_length: 14; d_call: TRBD1; j_call: TRBJ2-7; clone_size: -; v_call: TRBV12-5
cdr3_nt: TGTGCCAGCAGACCTACAGGGACCTACGAGCAGTACTTC; cdr3_aa: CASRPTGTYEQYF; cdr3_length: 13; d_call: -; j_call: TRBJ2-7; clone_size: -; v_call: TRBV14
cdr3_nt: TGTGCCAGTAGTTCATCCGGGTCTAGCTCCTACGAGCAGTACTTC; cdr3_aa: CASSSSGSSSYEQYF; cdr3_length: 15; d_call: -; j_call: TRBJ2-7; clone_size: -; v_call: TRBV19
cdr3_nt: TGTGCCAGCAGCTTATCGACAGTCTATGGCTACACCTTC; cdr3_aa: CASSLSTVYGYTF; cdr3_length: 13; d_call: -; j_call: TRBJ1-2; clone_size: -; v_call: TRBV7-9
cdr3_nt: TGTGCCAGCAGCTTACGGATAGTAGGGAGGGAGACCCAGTACTTC; cdr3_aa: CASSLRIVGRETQYF; cdr3_length: 15; d_call: -; j_call: TRBJ2-5; clone_size: -; v_call: TRBV7-9
cdr3_nt: TGTGCCAGTAGTACCGGGGTAAACACTGAAGCTTTCTTT; cdr3_aa: CASSTGVNTEAFF; cdr3_length: 13; d_call: -; j_call: TRBJ1-1; clone_size: few; v_call: TRBV19
cdr3_nt: TGTGCCAGCAGCTTCGGGACTAGCGGTAACAATGAGCAGTTCTTC; cdr3_aa: CASSFGTSGNNEQFF; cdr3_length: 15; d_call: TRBD2; j_call: TRBJ2-1; clone_size: -; v_call: TRBV11-3
cdr3_nt: TGTGCCAGCAGTGACGACAGGATAAACACTGAAGCTTTCTTT; cdr3_aa: CASSDDRINTEAFF; cdr3_length: 14; d_call: -; j_call: TRBJ1-1; clone_size: -; v_call: TRBV6-5
cdr3_nt: TGCGCCAGCAGTGAGAGGGGGAGTGTGGGGGCCTACGAGCAGTACTTC; cdr3_aa: CASSERGSVGAYEQYF; cdr3_length: 16; d_call: -; j_call: TRBJ2-7; clone_size: -; v_call: TRBV10-2
cdr3_nt: TGTGCCAGCAGCTTAGAGGCAGGGGGAGAGACCCAGTACTTC; cdr3_aa: CASSLEAGGETQYF; cdr3_length: 14; d_call: TRBD1; j_call: TRBJ2-5; clone_size: -; v_call: TRBV7-7
cdr3_nt: TGCGCCAGCAGTGAGTACAGGGGCTACGAGCAGTACTTC; cdr3_aa: CASSEYRGYEQYF; cdr3_length: 13; d_call: TRBD1; j_call: TRBJ2-7; clone_size: -; v_call: TRBV10-2
cdr3_nt: TGTGCCAGCCAAGCCAGGGGTAGCTCCTACGAGCAGTACTTC; cdr3_aa: CASQARGSSYEQYF; cdr3_length: 14; d_call: -; j_call: TRBJ2-7; clone_size: -; v_call: TRBV2
cdr3_nt: TGTGCCAGCAGCCGCCCAGGGACAGGGGGTGAGGCTTTCTTT; cdr3_aa: CASSRPGTGGEAFF; cdr3_length: 14; d_call: TRBD1; j_call: TRBJ1-1; clone_size: -; v_call: TRBV14
cdr3_nt: TGTGCCAGCAGCTTGGCCTGGGCCAACACCGGGGAGCTGTTTTTT; cdr3_aa: CASSLAWANTGELFF; cdr3_length: 15; d_call: -; j_call: TRBJ2-2; clone_size: -; v_call: TRBV5-4
cdr3_nt: TGTGCCAGCAGCTTATTGGGGAGGCGAGAGACCCAGTACTTC; cdr3_aa: CASSLLGRRETQYF; cdr3_length: 14; d_call: -; j_call: TRBJ2-5; clone_size: -; v_call: TRBV7-3
cdr3_nt: TGTGCCAGCAGCGAGGCCTACGAGCAGTACTTC; cdr3_aa: CASSEAYEQYF; cdr3_length: 11; d_call: -; j_call: TRBJ2-7; clone_size: -; v_call: TRBV6-5
cdr3_nt: TGTGCCAGCAGCTTTCGACAGGGGCCGTCCTCCTCTGGCTACACCTTC; cdr3_aa: CASSFRQGPSSSGYTF; cdr3_length: 16; d_call: TRBD1; j_call: TRBJ1-2; clone_size: -; v_call: TRBV7-9
cdr3_nt: TGTGCCAGCAGTTTACTAGCCGTTAGCTCCTACAATGAGCAGTTCTTC; cdr3_aa: CASSLLAVSSYNEQFF; cdr3_length: 16; d_call: -; j_call: TRBJ2-1; clone_size: -; v_call: TRBV6-5
cdr3_nt: TGTGCCAGCAGCTTAGCGATGGCAGCTAATGAAAAACTGTTTTTT; cdr3_aa: CASSLAMAANEKLFF; cdr3_length: 15; d_call: -; j_call: TRBJ1-4; clone_size: -; v_call: TRBV7-9
cdr3_nt: TGTGCCAGCAGCTTAGATTTGAACAGTGAAGCTTTCTTT; cdr3_aa: CASSLDLNSEAFF; cdr3_length: 13; d_call: -; j_call: TRBJ1-1; clone_size: -; v_call: TRBV11-2
cdr3_nt: TGTGCCAGCAGTTTATTGGACAGGGGGTCTGGCTACACCTTC; cdr3_aa: CASSLLDRGSGYTF; cdr3_length: 14; d_call: TRBD1; j_call: TRBJ1-2; clone_size: -; v_call: TRBV27
cdr3_nt: TGTGCCAGCAGCCCCGGGACTAGCGGGAACCTCGCCTACGAGCAGTACTTC; cdr3_aa: CASSPGTSGNLAYEQYF; cdr3_length: 17; d_call: -; j_call: TRBJ2-7; clone_size: -; v_call: TRBV21-1
cdr3_nt: TGTTCCAGCAGCTCGGGAAATCAGCCCCAGCATTTT; cdr3_aa: CSSSSGNQPQHF; cdr3_length: 12; d_call: -; j_call: TRBJ1-5; clone_size: -; v_call: TRBV7-9
cdr3_nt: TGTGCCAGCAGCTGGACAGTGTTTGGGGCTAATGAGCAGTTCTTC; cdr3_aa: CASSWTVFGANEQFF; cdr3_length: 15; d_call: -; j_call: TRBJ2-1; clone_size: -; v_call: TRBV7-3
cdr3_nt: TGTGCCAGCAGGAACCCCCCAGGGTTGAACACTGAAGCTTTCTTT; cdr3_aa: CASRNPPGLNTEAFF; cdr3_length: 15; d_call: -; j_call: TRBJ1-1; clone_size: -; v_call: TRBV27
cdr3_nt: TGTGCCAGCAGCTTAGACCGCTTCGGCCTAGCGAGCGCCGGGGAGCTGTTTTTT; cdr3_aa: CASSLDRFGLASAGELFF; cdr3_length: 18; d_call: -; j_call: TRBJ2-2; clone_size: -; v_call: TRBV11-3
cdr3_nt: TGTGCCAGTAGTGCTTTCCAGACTAACTATGGCTACACCTTC; cdr3_aa: CASSAFQTNYGYTF; cdr3_length: 14; d_call: -; j_call: TRBJ1-2; clone_size: -; v_call: TRBV19
cdr3_nt: TGTGCCAGTAGTATGTCAGGGGGTACCTACGAGCAGTACTTC; cdr3_aa: CASSMSGGTYEQYF; cdr3_length: 14; d_call: TRBD1; j_call: TRBJ2-7; clone_size: -; v_call: TRBV19
cdr3_nt: TGTGCCAGCAGCCCCTCCGGTGGTAATGAAGCTTTCTTT; cdr3_aa: CASSPSGGNEAFF; cdr3_length: 13; d_call: -; j_call: TRBJ1-1; clone_size: few; v_call: TRBV11-3
cdr3_nt: TGCGCCAGCAGCCAAGATATCAGCGCTAGCACAGATACGCAGTATTTT; cdr3_aa: CASSQDISASTDTQYF; cdr3_length: 16; d_call: -; j_call: TRBJ2-3; clone_size: -; v_call: TRBV4-3
cdr3_nt: TGTGCCAGCAGTTTGGCTGATAATCAGCCCCAGCATTTT; cdr3_aa: CASSLADNQPQHF; cdr3_length: 13; d_call: -; j_call: TRBJ1-5; clone_size: -; v_call: TRBV6-5
cdr3_nt: TGTGCCAGCAGGCACCGGGACAGGGGGCTATCGGACACTGAAGCTTTCTTT; cdr3_aa: CASRHRDRGLSDTEAFF; cdr3_length: 17; d_call: TRBD1; j_call: TRBJ1-1; clone_size: once; v_call: TRBV5-8
cdr3_nt: TGTGCCAGCAGTTACTACAGGGTAGATGGCTACACCTTC; cdr3_aa: CASSYYRVDGYTF; cdr3_length: 13; d_call: -; j_call: TRBJ1-2; clone_size: -; v_call: TRBV6-5
cdr3_nt: TGTGCCAGCAGTTTGGGCGGACGGGAGAGCTCCTACAATGAGCAGTTCTTC; cdr3_aa: CASSLGGRESSYNEQFF; cdr3_length: 17; d_call: -; j_call: TRBJ2-1; clone_size: -; v_call: TRBV27
cdr3_nt: TGCAGCGTGCTGACTAGCGGGAGAACAGATACGCAGTATTTT; cdr3_aa: CSVLTSGRTDTQYF; cdr3_length: 14; d_call: TRBD2; j_call: TRBJ2-3; clone_size: few; v_call: TRBV29-1
cdr3_nt: TGTGCCAGCGGGAGAGATAACTATGGCTACACCTTC; cdr3_aa: CASGRDNYGYTF; cdr3_length: 12; d_call: -; j_call: TRBJ1-2; clone_size: once; v_call: TRBV6-1
cdr3_nt: TGTGCCAGCAGCTTAATTAAGGGGGACGGGCATTCACCCCTCCACTTT; cdr3_aa: CASSLIKGDGHSPLHF; cdr3_length: 16; d_call: -; j_call: TRBJ1-6; clone_size: -; v_call: TRBV7-8
cdr3_nt: TGTGCCAGCAGCCGGTCCCGGGACAGGGTAGATACGCAGTATTTT; cdr3_aa: CASSRSRDRVDTQYF; cdr3_length: 15; d_call: TRBD1; j_call: TRBJ2-3; clone_size: -; v_call: TRBV7-8
cdr3_nt: TGTGCCAGCAGCGTAGATCCGGGGTCTAGCGGAAACAATGAGCAGTTCTTC; cdr3_aa: CASSVDPGSSGNNEQFF; cdr3_length: 17; d_call: TRBD2; j_call: TRBJ2-1; clone_size: -; v_call: TRBV9
cdr3_nt: TGTGCCAGCAGCGGGGTCCGAGCCAAAAACATTCAGTACTTC; cdr3_aa: CASSGVRAKNIQYF; cdr3_length: 14; d_call: -; j_call: TRBJ2-4; clone_size: -; v_call: TRBV2
cdr3_nt: TGTGCCAGCAGCCCTTTGATGCGGAGGCCAGATACGCAGTATTTT; cdr3_aa: CASSPLMRRPDTQYF; cdr3_length: 15; d_call: -; j_call: TRBJ2-3; clone_size: few; v_call: TRBV7-9
cdr3_nt: TGTGCCAGCAGCCTACAGTCCGCGCTGGGCACTGAAGCTTTCTTT; cdr3_aa: CASSLQSALGTEAFF; cdr3_length: 15; d_call: -; j_call: TRBJ1-1; clone_size: -; v_call: TRBV7-8
cdr3_nt: TGTGCCACTGAAGGAGGCCAGGATGAAAAACTGTTTTTT; cdr3_aa: CATEGGQDEKLFF; cdr3_length: 13; d_call: -; j_call: TRBJ1-4; clone_size: -; v_call: TRBV2
cdr3_nt: TGTGCCAGCAGCCCCGAGACATCCCAAGAGACCCAGTACTTC; cdr3_aa: CASSPETSQETQYF; cdr3_length: 14; d_call: -; j_call: TRBJ2-5; clone_size: -; v_call: TRBV9
cdr3_nt: TGCGCCAGCAGCTTACTAGCGGGAGACCAAGAGACCCAGTACTTC; cdr3_aa: CASSLLAGDQETQYF; cdr3_length: 15; d_call: TRBD2; j_call: TRBJ2-5; clone_size: -; v_call: TRBV5-1
cdr3_nt: TGTGCCAGCAGCCCCCCGGGACAGCTCTATGGCTACACCTTC; cdr3_aa: CASSPPGQLYGYTF; cdr3_length: 14; d_call: -; j_call: TRBJ1-2; clone_size: -; v_call: TRBV21-1
cdr3_nt: TGTGCCAGCAGCTTCGGGTTCACTGAAGCTTTCTTT; cdr3_aa: CASSFGFTEAFF; cdr3_length: 12; d_call: -; j_call: TRBJ1-1; clone_size: -; v_call: TRBV7-2
cdr3_nt: TGTGCCAGCCGACTAGCCTACACCGGGGAGCTGTTTTTT; cdr3_aa: CASRLAYTGELFF; cdr3_length: 13; d_call: TRBD2; j_call: TRBJ2-2; clone_size: -; v_call: TRBV2
cdr3_nt: TGTGCCAGCAGCCCGGGACTAGCGGGAGGGAGCTCCTACAATGAGCAGTTCTTC; cdr3_aa: CASSPGLAGGSSYNEQFF; cdr3_length: 18; d_call: TRBD2; j_call: TRBJ2-1; clone_size: few; v_call: TRBV7-9
cdr3_nt: TGTGCCAGCAGCTTGGATTACAGAAAAGCTTTCTTT; cdr3_aa: CASSLDYRKAFF; cdr3_length: 12; d_call: -; j_call: TRBJ1-1; clone_size: -; v_call: TRBV5-8